This is a list of T cell receptor beta chains from one sample in a study of T cell changes during pregnancy in multiple sclerosis. The data were produced by immunoSEQ multiplex PCR, yet TCRdb's version contains in-frame clones alone and is incomplete. The sample gives about 50,000 clones, 94% of which show up once; around 0.31% is in the top ten. This specimen was CD4+ T cells from peripheral blood mononuclear cells, taken in the third trimester of pregnancy. These receptors were collected from a female donor with multiple sclerosis, enrolled in a pregnancy study. Both conserved end residues are trimmed from each CDR3. D genes are given only for firm matches.

v_gene: TRBV6-5
len: 11
d_gene: -
CDR3aa: ASRSKSNQPQH

v_gene: TRBV6-5
len: 12
d_gene: -
CDR3aa: ASSETHRNTEAF

v_gene: TRBV4-2
len: 16
d_gene: TRBD2
CDR3aa: ASSPGVVSGRGTGELF

v_gene: TRBV29-1
len: 14
d_gene: TRBD2
CDR3aa: SVDSLAGSSYNEQF

v_gene: TRBV27
len: 15
d_gene: TRBD2
CDR3aa: ASSLREPGLAAYEQY

v_gene: TRBV7-2
len: 17
d_gene: TRBD2
CDR3aa: ASSFLLIGLAEGTDTQY

v_gene: TRBV5-6
len: 13
d_gene: TRBD1
CDR3aa: ASSRRTGVVGELF

v_gene: TRBV19
len: 12
d_gene: TRBD1
CDR3aa: ASSTMGQYYGYT

v_gene: TRBV9
len: 13
d_gene: -
CDR3aa: ASSARDTQAYEQY

v_gene: TRBV7-8
len: 13
d_gene: TRBD2
CDR3aa: ASSGGLAGGYTQY

v_gene: TRBV28
len: 13
d_gene: TRBD1
CDR3aa: ASRSVGQVYNEQF

v_gene: TRBV6-6
len: 14
d_gene: TRBD2
CDR3aa: ASRGTSDYTYNEQF

v_gene: TRBV27
len: 12
d_gene: TRBD2
CDR3aa: ASSLRGGRDTQY

v_gene: TRBV9
len: 12
d_gene: TRBD1
CDR3aa: ASSVALDRVGYT

v_gene: TRBV28
len: 12
d_gene: TRBD2
CDR3aa: ASILSSGRNTQY

v_gene: TRBV5-1
len: 11
d_gene: -
CDR3aa: ASSSGSSEKQF